Detailed here is one T cell receptor beta chain. The data belong to a study of blood T cell repertoires in COVID-19. The CDR3 has 19 residues. The V gene end was trimmed by 4 bases and the J gene end by 3 bases; junction bases not matched to a gene: 16. Germline CDR1 reads LGHNA; CDR2 reads YSLEER. As handled by the study authors: How many nucleated cells were present was estimated from reference gene primer amplification. Repertoires were generated with immunoSEQ multiplex PCR, while TCRdb's copy carries only in-frame clones and drops some. D and trimming come from the DNA, and the V and J calls and clone size come from that table. The sample yields 180,000 or so clones, more than 75% seen once.

Source material: peripheral blood. This chain joins TRBV4-3 and TRBJ2-3, with 10 positions matching TRBD1. The TCR was taken from a woman in her fifties or sixties with active or convalescent COVID-19. The CDR3 here is CASSPPIEIDRGLTDTQYF. The DNA for the CDR3 is TGCGCCAGCAGCCCCCCGATAGAGATAGACAGGGGGCTAACAGATACGCAGTATTTT.